This T cell receptor beta chain was profiled in a study of OX40 agonist ivuxolimab in advanced cancers. Study context: Participants, 80% to 90% male, averaged approximately 60 years of age, ranging from roughly 20 to 80. Under the entry rules, prior anti-PD-1, anti-PD-L1 or anti-CTLA-4 therapy was allowed, and approximately 40% had some. Study results and caveats: Patients with a partial response at 0.1-3.0 mg/kg had among the lowest clonal expansion. Both blood CD4+ and CD8+ T cells showed clonal growth by week 6 at 0.1 to 3.0 mg/kg.

CDR1 and CDR2 from the germline V gene are MNHNY and SVGAGI (reference sequence). The V end lost 0 bases, the J end lost 6 bases, and 12 bases lay between the germline ends. This CDR3 comprises 15 residues. Produced via immunoSEQ multiplex PCR; TCRdb's table is partial and in-frame only. The sample holds tens of thousands of clones, approximately 84% seen once. The sample holds one count of this clone. What it binds is not known. This receptor was obtained from an adult with an advanced solid tumor such as melanoma, head and neck, liver or kidney cancer. Here the sequenced sample was CD4+ or CD8+ T cells sorted from blood, taken in a trial of the OX40 agonist ivuxolimab. This chain connects TRBV6-6 to TRBJ1-5, with D unresolved. The DNA for the CDR3 is TGTGCCAGCAGTTACTCGATAGAGAGAGGTCAGCCCCAGCATTTT. Protein sequence: CASSYSIERGQPQHF.